The 3 T cell receptor beta chains given below trace back to one sample, sequenced in a study of T cell changes during pregnancy in multiple sclerosis. TCRdb keeps only in-frame clones here, not all; method: immunoSEQ multiplex PCR. Of more than 55,000 clones in the sample, 90% were seen once. The material was peripheral blood, obtained in the first trimester of pregnancy. These receptors were taken from a female donor in good health, enrolled as a control in a pregnancy study.

The chain recombines TRBV2 with TRBJ2-3; 7 bases match TRBD1. V was pared by 9 bases and J by 2 bases, with 8 bases of the junction left unmatched. This CDR3 is built from 14 residues. The germline CDR1 and CDR2 sequences are SNHLY and FYNNEI. In DNA form, the CDR3 reads TGTGCCAGTTCGAGAGACAGGGCCACAGATACGCAGTATTTT. This encodes CASSRDRATDTQYF.

This chain joins TRBV19 and TRBJ2-3, with 8 bases fitting TRBD2. After removal of 8 bases from V and 2 bases from J, the junction contained 3 bases not matched to a gene. Germline V gene lookup returns CDR1 LNHDA and CDR2 SQIVND (reference sequence). The CDR3 is made up of 13 amino acids. The CDR3 DNA reads as TGTGCCAGTCACGGGGGGGCCACAGATACGCAGTATTTT. It encodes CASHGGATDTQYF.

This clone occurred once. The chain links TRBV28 to TRBJ2-3, with TRBD2 as a possible D gene (6 bases). The CDR3 is made up of 14 amino acids. V lost 8 bases, J lost 6 bases, and 18 bases lay in between. Per the germline V gene, CDR1 is MDHEN and CDR2 is SYDVKM. The CDR3, as DNA: TGTGCCAGCTCCCCGCGGGTCCGGGGGGATACGCAGTATTTT. It is translated as CASSPRVRGDTQYF.